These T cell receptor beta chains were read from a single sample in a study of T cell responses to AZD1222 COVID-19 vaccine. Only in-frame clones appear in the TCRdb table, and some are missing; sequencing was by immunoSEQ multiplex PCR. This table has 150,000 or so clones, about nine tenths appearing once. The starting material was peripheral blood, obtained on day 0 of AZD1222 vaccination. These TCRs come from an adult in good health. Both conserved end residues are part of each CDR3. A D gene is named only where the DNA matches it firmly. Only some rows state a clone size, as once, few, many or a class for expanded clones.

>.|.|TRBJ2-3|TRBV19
CASTPTFSDTQYF
TGTGCCAGTACCCCCACCTTTTCAGATACGCAGTATTTT
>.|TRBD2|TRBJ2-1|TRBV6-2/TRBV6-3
CASSQPGLAGPNEQFF
TGTGCCAGCAGCCAGCCCGGACTAGCGGGACCCAATGAGCAGTTCTTC
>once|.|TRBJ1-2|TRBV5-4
CASSLATALYGYTF
TGTGCCAGCAGCTTGGCCACAGCATTATATGGCTACACCTTC
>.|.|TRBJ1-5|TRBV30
CAWRGTHSNQPQHF
TGTGCCTGGAGAGGGACCCATAGCAATCAGCCCCAGCATTTT
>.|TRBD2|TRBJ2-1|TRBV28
CASTGLAGERYNEQFF
TGTGCCAGTACGGGACTAGCGGGAGAGCGCTACAATGAGCAGTTCTTC
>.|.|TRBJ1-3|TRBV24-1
CATRSFSGNTIYF
TGTGCCACCAGGTCATTCTCTGGAAACACCATATATTTT
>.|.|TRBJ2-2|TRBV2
CASSVSGTGELFF
TGTGCCAGCAGTGTGAGTGGCACCGGGGAGCTGTTTTTT
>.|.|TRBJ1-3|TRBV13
CASSSGGPLGNTIYF
TGTGCCAGCAGCTCCGGCGGGCCCCTAGGAAACACCATATATTTT
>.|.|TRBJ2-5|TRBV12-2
CASRLPQEGQETQYF
TGTGCAAGTCGCCTCCCTCAGGAGGGGCAAGAGACCCAGTACTTC
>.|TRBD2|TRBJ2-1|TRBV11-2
CASSPRASGGPGNEQFF
TGTGCCAGCAGCCCAAGGGCGTCGGGAGGGCCGGGCAATGAGCAGTTCTTC
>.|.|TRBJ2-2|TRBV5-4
CASRRGAITGELFF
TGTGCCAGCAGGAGGGGCGCAATTACCGGGGAGCTGTTTTTT
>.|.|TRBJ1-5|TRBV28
CASSPTDGPNNQPQHF
TGTGCCAGCAGTCCCACGGACGGACCCAACAATCAGCCCCAGCATTTT
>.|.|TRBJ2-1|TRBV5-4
CASSSGTRNSYNEQFF
TGTGCCAGCAGCTCGGGGACAAGGAACTCCTACAATGAGCAGTTCTTC
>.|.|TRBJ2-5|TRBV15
CATSRQGGSGTQYF
TGTGCCACCAGCAGACAGGGGGGGAGTGGGACCCAGTACTTC
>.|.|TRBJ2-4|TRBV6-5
CASTENGKNIQYF
TGTGCCAGCACCGAAAATGGGAAAAACATTCAGTACTTC
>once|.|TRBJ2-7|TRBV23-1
CASSRRSYEQYF
TGCGCCAGCAGTCGGCGCTCCTACGAGCAGTACTTC
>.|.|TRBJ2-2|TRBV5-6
CASSLVDNTGELFF
TGTGCCAGCAGCTTAGTTGACAACACCGGGGAGCTGTTTTTT
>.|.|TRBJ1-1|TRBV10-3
CAISESTRVGNTEAFF
TGTGCCATCAGTGAGTCGACCCGGGTCGGGAACACTGAAGCTTTCTTT
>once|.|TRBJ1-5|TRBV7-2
CASSFTRDGNQPQHF
TGTGCCAGCAGCTTTACCCGGGATGGCAATCAGCCCCAGCATTTT
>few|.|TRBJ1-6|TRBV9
CASSGGGLGGSPLHF
TGTGCCAGCAGCGGTGGAGGGTTGGGTGGTTCACCCCTCCACTTT
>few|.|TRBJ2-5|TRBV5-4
CASSLPTRGETQYF
TGTGCCAGCAGCTTGCCGACAAGAGGGGAGACCCAGTACTTC
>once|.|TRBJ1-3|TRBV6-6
CASISPGRGNTIYF
TGTGCCAGCATCTCCCCAGGGAGGGGAAACACCATATATTTT
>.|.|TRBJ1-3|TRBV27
CASSLGAPISGNTIYF
TGTGCCAGCAGTTTAGGGGCACCGATCTCTGGAAACACCATATATTTT
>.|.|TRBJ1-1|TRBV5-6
CASSWAFRGGTEAFF
TGTGCCAGCAGCTGGGCATTCAGGGGCGGGACTGAAGCTTTCTTT
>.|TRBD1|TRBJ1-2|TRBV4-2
CASSQTGQGDYGYTF
TGTGCCAGCAGCCAAACGGGACAGGGGGATTATGGCTACACCTTC
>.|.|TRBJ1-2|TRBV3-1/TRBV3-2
CASSPWDIAGSGYTF
TGTGCCAGCAGCCCATGGGACATAGCTGGGTCTGGCTACACCTTC
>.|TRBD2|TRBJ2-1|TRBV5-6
CASSSYEGAGSSYNEQFF
TGTGCCAGCAGCTCCTACGAAGGAGCGGGGAGCTCCTACAATGAGCAGTTCTTC
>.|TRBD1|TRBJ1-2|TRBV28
CATRGQGGINYGYTF
TGTGCCACCAGGGGGCAGGGGGGAATCAACTATGGCTACACCTTC
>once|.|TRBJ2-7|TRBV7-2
CASSSFTSSYEQYF
TGTGCCAGCAGCTCGTTTACTAGCTCCTACGAGCAGTACTTC
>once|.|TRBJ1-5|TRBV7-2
CASSFWADQPQHF
TGTGCCAGCAGCTTCTGGGCAGATCAGCCCCAGCATTTT
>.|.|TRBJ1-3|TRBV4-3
CASSQQGSGNTIYF
TGCGCCAGCAGCCAACAGGGTTCCGGAAACACCATATATTTT
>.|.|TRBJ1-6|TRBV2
CASSTDYNSPLHF
TGTGCCAGCAGTACAGACTATAATTCACCCCTCCACTTT
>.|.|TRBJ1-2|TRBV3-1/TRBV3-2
CASSQEVGTHYGYTF
TGTGCCAGCAGCCAAGAAGTAGGGACACACTATGGCTACACCTTC
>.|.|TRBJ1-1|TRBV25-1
CASSVGPNTEAFF
TGTGCCAGCAGTGTCGGGCCAAACACTGAAGCTTTCTTT
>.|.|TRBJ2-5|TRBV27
CASSPPYQETQYF
TGTGCCAGCAGTCCCCCGTACCAAGAGACCCAGTACTTC
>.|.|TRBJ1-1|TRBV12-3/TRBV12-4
CASSQGRTEAFF
TGTGCCAGCAGTCAGGGGAGGACTGAAGCTTTCTTT
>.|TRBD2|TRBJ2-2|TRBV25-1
CASGEREWTGELFF
TGTGCCAGCGGCGAGCGGGAGTGGACGGGGGAGCTGTTTTTT
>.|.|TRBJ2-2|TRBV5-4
CASSSGFFGTGELFF
TGTGCCAGCAGCTCAGGGTTTTTTGGAACCGGGGAGCTGTTTTTT
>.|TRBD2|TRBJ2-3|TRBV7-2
CASSSEGLAGTDTQYF
TGTGCCAGCAGCTCGGAGGGACTAGCGGGGACAGATACGCAGTATTTT
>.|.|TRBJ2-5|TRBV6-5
CASSYSKWEAQETQYF
TGTGCCAGCAGTTACTCGAAGTGGGAGGCCCAAGAGACCCAGTACTTC
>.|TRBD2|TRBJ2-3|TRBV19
CASSPFGGLVNTQYF
TGTGCCAGTAGTCCCTTCGGGGGACTAGTTAATACGCAGTATTTT
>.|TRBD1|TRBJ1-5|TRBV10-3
CATSGQGGNQPQHF
TGTGCCACCTCAGGACAGGGTGGGAATCAGCCCCAGCATTTT
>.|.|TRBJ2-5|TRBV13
CASSLAGPGETQYF
TGTGCCAGCAGCCTAGCAGGGCCGGGAGAGACCCAGTACTTC
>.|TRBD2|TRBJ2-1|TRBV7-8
CASSRGLGRDEQFF
TGTGCCAGCAGCCGGGGACTAGGTAGGGATGAGCAGTTCTTC
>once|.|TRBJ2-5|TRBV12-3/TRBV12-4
CASSLVRQETQYF
TGTGCCAGCAGTTTAGTGAGACAAGAGACCCAGTACTTC
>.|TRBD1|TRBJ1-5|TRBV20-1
CSASHSGTGVQPQHF
TGCAGTGCTAGTCACTCCGGGACAGGGGTCCAGCCCCAGCATTTT
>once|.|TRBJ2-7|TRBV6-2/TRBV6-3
CASSYLPTGPYLSYEQYF
TGTGCCAGCAGTTATCTTCCTACAGGACCCTACCTCTCCTACGAGCAGTACTTC
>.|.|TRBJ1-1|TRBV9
CASSVRLNTEAFF
TGTGCCAGCAGCGTAAGGCTCAACACTGAAGCTTTCTTT
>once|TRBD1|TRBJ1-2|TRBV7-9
CASSRGQGLSGYTF
TGTGCCAGCAGCAGAGGACAGGGGCTAAGTGGCTACACCTTC
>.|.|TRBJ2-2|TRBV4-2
CASSQALPGELFF
TGTGCCAGCAGCCAAGCTTTACCCGGGGAGCTGTTTTTT
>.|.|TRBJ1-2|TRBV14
CASSRGYSSGYTF
TGTGCCAGCAGCCGGGGCTACTCCAGTGGCTACACCTTC